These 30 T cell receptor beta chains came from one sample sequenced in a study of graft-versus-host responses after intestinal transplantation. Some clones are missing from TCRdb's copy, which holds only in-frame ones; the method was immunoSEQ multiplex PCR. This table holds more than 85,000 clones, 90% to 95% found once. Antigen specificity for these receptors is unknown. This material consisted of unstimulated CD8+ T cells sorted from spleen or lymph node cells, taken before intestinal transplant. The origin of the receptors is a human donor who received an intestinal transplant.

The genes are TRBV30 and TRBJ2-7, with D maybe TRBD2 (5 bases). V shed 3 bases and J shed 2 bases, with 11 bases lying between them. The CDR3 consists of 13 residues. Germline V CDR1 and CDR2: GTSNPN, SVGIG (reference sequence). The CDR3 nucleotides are TGTGCCTGGAGGGCTTCCGGGACCTACGAGCAGTACTTC. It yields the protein CAWRASGTYEQYF.

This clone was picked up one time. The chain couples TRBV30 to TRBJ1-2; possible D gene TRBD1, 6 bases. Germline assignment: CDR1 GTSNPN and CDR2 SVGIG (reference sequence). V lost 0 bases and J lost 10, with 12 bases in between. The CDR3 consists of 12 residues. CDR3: CAWSVGGADYTF. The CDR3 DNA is TGTGCCTGGAGTGTAGGGGGAGCGGACTACACCTTC.

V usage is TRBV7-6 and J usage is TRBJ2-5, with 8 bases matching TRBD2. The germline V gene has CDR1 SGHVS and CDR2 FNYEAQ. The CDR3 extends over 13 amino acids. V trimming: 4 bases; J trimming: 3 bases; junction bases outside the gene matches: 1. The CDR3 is CASSSAGEETQYF. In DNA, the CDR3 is TGTGCCAGCAGCTCAGCGGGAGAAGAGACCCAGTACTTC. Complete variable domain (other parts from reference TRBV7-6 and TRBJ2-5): GAGVSQSPRYKVTKRGQDVALRCDPISGHVSLYWYRQALGQGPEFLTYFNYEAQQDKSGLPNDRFSAERPEGSISTLTIQRTEQRDSAMYRCASSSAGEETQYFGPGTRLLVL.

The CDR3 region has the DNA TGTGCCAGCAGCTTGTACTTTCCAGGGTCGGGCTCACCCCTCCACTTT. As protein: CASSLYFPGSGSPLHF. The genes are TRBV5-6 and TRBJ1-6; weak D call: TRBD1 (5 bases). Deletions cut 1 base from V and 10 bases from J, with 18 bases between. The CDR3 length is 16 residues. Germline loops: CDR1 SGHDT, CDR2 YYEEEE.

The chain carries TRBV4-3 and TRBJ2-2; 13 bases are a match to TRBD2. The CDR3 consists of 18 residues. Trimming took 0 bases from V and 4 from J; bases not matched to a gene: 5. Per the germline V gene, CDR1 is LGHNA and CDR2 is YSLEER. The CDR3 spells CASSQEGLAGTLTGELFF. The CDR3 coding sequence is TGCGCCAGCAGCCAAGAGGGACTAGCGGGGACCCTCACCGGGGAGCTGTTTTTT.

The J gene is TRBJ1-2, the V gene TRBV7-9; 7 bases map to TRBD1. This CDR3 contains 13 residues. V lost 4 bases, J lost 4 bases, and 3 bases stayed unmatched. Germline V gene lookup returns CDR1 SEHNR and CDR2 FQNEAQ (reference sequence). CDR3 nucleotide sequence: TGTGCCAGCAGCTGCGACAGGGTCTATGGCTACACCTTC. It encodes CASSCDRVYGYTF.

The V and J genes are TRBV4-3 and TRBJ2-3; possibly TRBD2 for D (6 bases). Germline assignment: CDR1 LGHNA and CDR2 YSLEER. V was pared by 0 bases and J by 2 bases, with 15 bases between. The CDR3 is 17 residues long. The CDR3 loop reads CASSQDQTGGVTDTQYF. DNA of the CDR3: TGCGCCAGCAGCCAAGATCAAACGGGCGGGGTCACAGATACGCAGTATTTT.

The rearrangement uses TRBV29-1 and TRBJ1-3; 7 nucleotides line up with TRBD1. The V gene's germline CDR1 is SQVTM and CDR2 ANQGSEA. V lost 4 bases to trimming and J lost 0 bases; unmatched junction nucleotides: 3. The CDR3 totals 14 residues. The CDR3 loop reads CSVGRQGSGNTIYF. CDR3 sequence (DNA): TGCAGCGTTGGGCGACAGGGCTCTGGAAACACCATATATTTT.

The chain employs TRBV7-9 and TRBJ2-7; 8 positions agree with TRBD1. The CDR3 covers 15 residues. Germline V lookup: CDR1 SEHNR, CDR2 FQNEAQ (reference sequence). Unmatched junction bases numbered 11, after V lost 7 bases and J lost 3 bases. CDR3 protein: CASTSPPGTGYEQYF. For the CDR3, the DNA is TGTGCCAGCACCTCACCCCCGGGGACAGGCTACGAGCAGTACTTC.

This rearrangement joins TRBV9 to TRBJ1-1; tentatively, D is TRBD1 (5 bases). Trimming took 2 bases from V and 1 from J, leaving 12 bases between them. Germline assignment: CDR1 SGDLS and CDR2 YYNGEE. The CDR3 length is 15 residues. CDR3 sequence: CASSVGGGANTEAFF. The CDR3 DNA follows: TGTGCCAGCAGCGTTGGCGGAGGGGCGAACACTGAAGCTTTCTTT.

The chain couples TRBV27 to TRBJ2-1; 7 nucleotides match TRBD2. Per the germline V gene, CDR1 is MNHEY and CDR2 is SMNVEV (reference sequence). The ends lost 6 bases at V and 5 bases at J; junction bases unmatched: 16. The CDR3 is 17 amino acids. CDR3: CASSQMTGTTKDNEQFF. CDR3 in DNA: TGTGCCAGCAGCCAAATGACCGGGACTACAAAAGACAATGAGCAGTTCTTC.

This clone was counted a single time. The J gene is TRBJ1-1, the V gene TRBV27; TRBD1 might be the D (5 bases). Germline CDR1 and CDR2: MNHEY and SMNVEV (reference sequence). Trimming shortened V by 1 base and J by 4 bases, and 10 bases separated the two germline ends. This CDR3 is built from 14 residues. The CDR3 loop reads CASSLLQASTEAFF. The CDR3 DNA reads TGTGCCAGCAGTTTATTACAGGCGAGCACTGAAGCTTTCTTT.

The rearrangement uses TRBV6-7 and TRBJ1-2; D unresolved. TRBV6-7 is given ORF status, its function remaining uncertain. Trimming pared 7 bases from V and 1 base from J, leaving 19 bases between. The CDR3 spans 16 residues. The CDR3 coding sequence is TGTGCCAGCACCTATACGGGGAGGGAAGGTAACTATGGCTACACCTTC. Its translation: CASTYTGREGNYGYTF.

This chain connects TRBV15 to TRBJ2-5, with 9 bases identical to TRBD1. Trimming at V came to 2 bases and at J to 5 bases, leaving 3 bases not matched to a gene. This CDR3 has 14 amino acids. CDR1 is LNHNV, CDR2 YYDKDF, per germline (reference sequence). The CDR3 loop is CATSRRDRGETQYF. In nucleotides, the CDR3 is TGTGCCACCAGCAGAAGAGACAGGGGGGAGACCCAGTACTTC.

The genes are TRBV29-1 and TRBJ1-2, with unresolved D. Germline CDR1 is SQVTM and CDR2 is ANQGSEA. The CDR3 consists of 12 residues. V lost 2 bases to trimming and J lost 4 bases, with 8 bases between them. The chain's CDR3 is CSVEFRGYGYTF. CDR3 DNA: TGCAGCGTTGAATTTCGGGGCTATGGCTACACCTTC.

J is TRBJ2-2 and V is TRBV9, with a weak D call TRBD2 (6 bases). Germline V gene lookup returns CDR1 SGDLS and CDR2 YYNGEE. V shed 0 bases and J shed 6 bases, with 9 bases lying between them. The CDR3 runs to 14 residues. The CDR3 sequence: CASSVAGGSGELFF. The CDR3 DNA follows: TGTGCCAGCAGCGTAGCTGGGGGGTCCGGGGAGCTGTTTTTT.

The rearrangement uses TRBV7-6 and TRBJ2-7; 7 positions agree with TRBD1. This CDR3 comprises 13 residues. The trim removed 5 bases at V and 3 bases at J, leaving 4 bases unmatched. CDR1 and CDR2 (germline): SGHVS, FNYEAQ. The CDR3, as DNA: TGTGCCAGCAGCCCGGGACAGAACTACGAGCAGTACTTC. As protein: CASSPGQNYEQYF.

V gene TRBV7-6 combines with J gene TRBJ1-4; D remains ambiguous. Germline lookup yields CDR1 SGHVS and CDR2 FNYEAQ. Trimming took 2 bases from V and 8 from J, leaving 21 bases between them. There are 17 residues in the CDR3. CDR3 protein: CASSLQIPVGQEEKLFF. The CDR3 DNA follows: TGTGCCAGCAGCTTACAAATTCCAGTGGGTCAGGAAGAAAAACTGTTTTTT.

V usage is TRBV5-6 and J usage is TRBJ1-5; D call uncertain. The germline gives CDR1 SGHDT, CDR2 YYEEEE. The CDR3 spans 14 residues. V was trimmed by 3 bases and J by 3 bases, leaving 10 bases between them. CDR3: CASSSRGLNQPQHF. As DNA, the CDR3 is TGTGCCAGCAGCTCTCGGGGTCTCAATCAGCCCCAGCATTTT.

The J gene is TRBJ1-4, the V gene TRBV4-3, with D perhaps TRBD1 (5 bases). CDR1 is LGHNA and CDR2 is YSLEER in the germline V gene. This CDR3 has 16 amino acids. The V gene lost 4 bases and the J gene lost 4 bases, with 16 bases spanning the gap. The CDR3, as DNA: TGCGCCAGCAGCCGGGGGGGGGAGGCTCTTAATGAAAAACTGTTTTTT. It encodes CASSRGGEALNEKLFF.

CDR3 sequence (DNA): TGCGCCAGCAGCCAAGATCCCCTAGCGGGGGGGATTTCAGATACGCAGTATTTT. As protein: CASSQDPLAGGISDTQYF. The chain carries TRBV4-3 and TRBJ2-3, with 12 bases that match TRBD2. The CDR3 covers 18 residues. Per the germline V gene, CDR1 is LGHNA and CDR2 is YSLEER. The ends lost 0 bases at V and 4 bases at J; junction bases unmatched: 8.

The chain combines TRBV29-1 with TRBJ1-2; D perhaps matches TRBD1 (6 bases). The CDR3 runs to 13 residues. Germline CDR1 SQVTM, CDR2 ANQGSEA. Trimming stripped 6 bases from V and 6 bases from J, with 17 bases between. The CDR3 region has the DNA TGCAGCGTAGGGGGGGAGGGGATCAATGGCTACACCTTC. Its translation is CSVGGEGINGYTF.

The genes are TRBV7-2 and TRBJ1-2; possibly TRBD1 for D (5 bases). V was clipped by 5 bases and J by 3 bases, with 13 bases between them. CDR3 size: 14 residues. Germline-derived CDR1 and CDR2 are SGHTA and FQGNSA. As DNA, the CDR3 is TGTGCCAGCAGCCTCGCTCCGGGGGACTATGGCTACACCTTC. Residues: CASSLAPGDYGYTF.

The CDR3 reads CASSQGTVGYGYTF. DNA of the CDR3: TGCGCCAGCAGCCAAGGGACAGTGGGGTATGGCTACACCTTC. The V call is TRBV4-3, the J call TRBJ1-2, with a tentative D call TRBD1 (6 bases). Deletions cut 1 base from V and 5 bases from J, with 11 bases between. The CDR3 runs 14 residues. CDR1 is LGHNA, CDR2 YSLEER, per germline.

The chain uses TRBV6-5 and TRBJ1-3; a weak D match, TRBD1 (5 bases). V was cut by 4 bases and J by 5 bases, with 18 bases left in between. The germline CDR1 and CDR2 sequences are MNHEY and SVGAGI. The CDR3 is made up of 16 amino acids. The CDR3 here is CASSSSRNRLRNTIYF. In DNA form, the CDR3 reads TGTGCCAGCAGTTCATCGCGAAACAGGCTAAGAAACACCATATATTTT.

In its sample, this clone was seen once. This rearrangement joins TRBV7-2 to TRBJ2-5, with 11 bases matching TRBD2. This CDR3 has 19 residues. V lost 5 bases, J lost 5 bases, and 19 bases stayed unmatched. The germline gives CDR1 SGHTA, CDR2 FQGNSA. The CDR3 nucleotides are TGTGCCAGCAGCCCACTACACTTCAGTAGCGGGGGGGCCTGGGAGACCCAGTACTTC. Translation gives CASSPLHFSSGGAWETQYF. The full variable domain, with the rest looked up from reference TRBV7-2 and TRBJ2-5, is GAGVSQSPSNKVTEKGKDVELRCDPISGHTALYWYRQSLGQGLEFLIYFQGNSAPDKSGLPSDRFSAERTGGSVSTLTIQRTQQEDSAVYLCASSPLHFSSGGAWETQYFGPGTRLLVL.

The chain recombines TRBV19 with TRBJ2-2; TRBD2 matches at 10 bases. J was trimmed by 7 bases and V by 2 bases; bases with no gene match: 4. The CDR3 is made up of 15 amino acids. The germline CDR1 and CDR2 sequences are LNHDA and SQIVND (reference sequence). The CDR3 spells CASSIQRGGNGELFF. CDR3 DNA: TGTGCCAGTAGTATACAGCGGGGGGGCAACGGGGAGCTGTTTTTT.

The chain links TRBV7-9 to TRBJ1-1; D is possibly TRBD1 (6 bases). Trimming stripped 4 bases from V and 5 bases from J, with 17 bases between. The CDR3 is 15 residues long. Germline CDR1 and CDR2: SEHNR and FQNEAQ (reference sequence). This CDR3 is CASSSDSNLETEAFF. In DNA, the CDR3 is TGTGCCAGCAGCTCGGACAGTAATTTGGAGACTGAAGCTTTCTTT.

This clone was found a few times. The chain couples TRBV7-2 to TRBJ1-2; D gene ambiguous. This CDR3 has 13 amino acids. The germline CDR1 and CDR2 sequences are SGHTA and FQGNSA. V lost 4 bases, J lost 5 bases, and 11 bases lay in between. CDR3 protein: CASSSNTGYGYTF. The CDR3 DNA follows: TGTGCCAGCAGCTCGAACACGGGGTATGGCTACACCTTC.

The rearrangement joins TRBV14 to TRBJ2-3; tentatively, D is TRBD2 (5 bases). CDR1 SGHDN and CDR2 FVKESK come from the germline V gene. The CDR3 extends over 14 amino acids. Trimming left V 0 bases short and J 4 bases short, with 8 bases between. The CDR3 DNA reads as TGTGCCAGCAGCCAAGATAGCGTAGCAGATACGCAGTATTTT. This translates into CASSQDSVADTQYF.